A single sample is the source of the 14 T cell receptor beta chains below, sequenced in a study of blood T cell repertoires in COVID-19. TCRdb's copy holds only in-frame clones and misses some; the assay was immunoSEQ multiplex PCR. The profile shows 300,000 to 450,000 clones, 85% of them singletons. Material for sequencing was peripheral blood. Receptors were obtained from a woman aged 18 to 35 with acute or convalescent COVID-19.

The rearrangement links TRBV7-3 to TRBJ2-6, with 9 bases that match TRBD1. J gave up 4 bases and V 5 bases, and 9 bases lay outside the gene matches. From germline, CDR1 is SGHTA and CDR2 FQGTGA. CDR3 length equals 17 residues. The CDR3 bases are TGTGCCAGCAGCGAGGGACAGGGCGCCCCGGGGGCCAACGTCCTGACTTTC. It codes for CASSEGQGAPGANVLTF.

The rearrangement uses TRBV5-1 and TRBJ1-2, with D possibly matching TRBD1 (5 bases). V was clipped by 0 bases and J by 0 bases, with 9 bases between them. The CDR3 has 15 amino acids. Germline CDR1 and CDR2: SGHRS and YFSETQ. The CDR3 DNA reads TGCGCCAGCAGCTTGGGACAGTTTGCTAACTATGGCTACACCTTC. It yields the protein CASSLGQFANYGYTF.

V usage is TRBV19 and J usage is TRBJ1-5; D is unclear. CDR1 and CDR2 (germline): LNHDA, SQIVND (reference sequence). The V and J ends lost 0 bases and 0 bases respectively, with 15 bases between them. This CDR3 is built from 18 residues. CDR3 nucleotide sequence: TGTGCCAGTAGTATAGATCGAGGGAATGAGTATAGCAATCAGCCCCAGCATTTT. This gives the protein CASSIDRGNEYSNQPQHF.

The V and J genes are TRBV7-8 and TRBJ1-1; 9 nucleotides align to TRBD1. Per germline, CDR1 SGHVS and CDR2 FQNEAQ. Trimming removed 5 bases from V and 5 bases from J; junction bases left unmatched: 18. CDR3 length: 18 residues. In nucleotides, the CDR3 is TGTGCCAGCAGCCGGAGGGGACAGGGCGCCGCCGATCGGACTGAAGCTTTCTTT. It yields the protein CASSRRGQGAADRTEAFF.

The chain joins TRBV7-3 to TRBJ2-1; 8 nucleotides agree with TRBD2. Germline lookup yields CDR1 SGHTA and CDR2 FQGTGA. This CDR3 spans 13 amino acids. The trim removed 4 bases at V and 9 bases at J, leaving 5 bases unmatched. The CDR3 DNA sequence: TGTGCCAGCAGCTCGGGACTAGTTGGTGAGCAGTTCTTC. Amino acid sequence: CASSSGLVGEQFF.

To note about this clone: The same CDR3 is also encoded by other DNA sequences in this sample. The chain has TRBV30 and TRBJ1-1; possibly TRBD1 for D (5 bases). This CDR3 comprises 13 residues. Per germline, CDR1 GTSNPN and CDR2 SVGIG (reference sequence). The germline V and J ends were trimmed by 3 bases and 0 bases, with 8 bases remaining between them. The CDR3 spells CAWSGQLNTEAFF. The CDR3 DNA reads TGTGCCTGGAGCGGACAATTGAACACTGAAGCTTTCTTT.

The genes are TRBV7-2 and TRBJ2-2, with no clear D. Germline CDR1 SGHTA, CDR2 FQGNSA. The length of the CDR3 is 15 residues. V dropped 5 bases and J dropped 8 bases, with 18 bases sitting between them. The CDR3 loop reads CASSRGLRFSGELFF. The CDR3 DNA sequence: TGTGCCAGCAGCCGCGGCCTCCGTTTCTCTGGGGAGCTGTTTTTT.

This clone has a handful of counts. J is TRBJ1-1 and V is TRBV6-1; D perhaps matches TRBD1 (5 bases). This CDR3 is 13 amino acids long. The germline V gene has CDR1 MNHNS and CDR2 SASEGT. V was cut by 3 bases and J by 10 bases, with 15 bases left in between. The CDR3 sequence is CASSDAGFKSAFF. In nucleotides, the CDR3 is TGTGCCAGCAGTGACGCAGGGTTTAAGTCAGCTTTCTTT.

The chain joins TRBV24-1 to TRBJ1-2; 7 nucleotides agree with TRBD1. Germline lookup yields CDR1 KGHDR and CDR2 SFDVKD. The CDR3 sequence is 15 residues long. The ends lost 2 bases at V and 4 bases at J; junction bases unmatched: 6. CDR3 sequence: CATSDSRQGGYGYTF. The CDR3 region has the DNA TGTGCCACCAGTGATTCCCGACAGGGAGGCTATGGCTACACCTTC.

The J gene is TRBJ1-1, the V gene TRBV4-1; 9 nucleotides match TRBD1. CDR1 and CDR2 from the germline V gene are MGHRA and YSYEKL. This CDR3 is 14 amino acids long. V lost 1 base and J lost 11; bases outside the gene matches: 8. The CDR3 coding sequence is TGCGCCAGCAGCCAAGCCCCACAGGGGGCGAAGGCTTTCTTT. It encodes CASSQAPQGAKAFF.

The rearrangement uses TRBV5-6 and TRBJ2-7; 7 bases map to TRBD1. With V trimmed by 0 bases and J by 3 bases, 15 bases remained unmatched. Germline assignment: CDR1 SGHDT and CDR2 YYEEEE. The length of the CDR3 is 18 residues. CDR3 DNA sequence: TGTGCCAGCAGCTTGGGTGACAGGGAGTTTGAAATCGGCTACGAGCAGTACTTC. It is translated as CASSLGDREFEIGYEQYF.

Comment on this clone: Its ends do not fully match the called genes, so a read error is possible. The chain employs TRBV18 and TRBJ2-2, with 7 bases that match TRBD1. Germline CDR1 and CDR2: KGHSH and LQKENI. This CDR3 has 17 residues. In nucleotides, the CDR3 is TGTGCCAGCTCCCCACAGGGGAAAGGGCCGAACACCGGGGAGCTGTTTTTT. This sequence encodes CASSPQGKGPNTGELFF.

The DNA for the CDR3 is TGTGCCAGTAGTTCGGGGATGGTTGAAAAACTGTTTTTT. Amino acid sequence: CASSSGMVEKLFF. The chain has TRBV19 and TRBJ1-4; no definite D call. Germline CDR1 LNHDA, CDR2 SQIVND (reference sequence). This CDR3 is built from 13 residues. Trimming removed 5 bases from V and 7 bases from J, with 11 bases in between. Full variable domain (rest looked up from reference TRBV19 and TRBJ1-4): DGGITQSPKYLFRKEGQNVTLSCEQNLNHDAMYWYRQDPGQGLRLIYYSQIVNDFQKGDIAEGYSVSREKKESFPLTVTSAQKNPTAFYLCASSSGMVEKLFFGSGTQLSVL.

The rearrangement links TRBV5-1 to TRBJ1-3, with D perhaps matching TRBD1 (5 bases). This CDR3 region has 16 residues. From germline, CDR1 is SGHRS and CDR2 YFSETQ. The V end lost 4 bases, the J end lost 2 bases, and 16 bases lay between the germline ends. The CDR3 DNA reads TGCGCCAGCAGCGAACTTTGGGGGGTAACTGGAAACACCATATATTTT. Its protein is CASSELWGVTGNTIYF.